Listed below are T cell receptor beta chains from one sample, sequenced in a study of CD8 T cells in ankylosing spondylitis. TCRdb re-analysed the 5' RACE reads in MiXCR, keeping a single row per CDR3 protein. The table includes about 140,000 distinct CDR3 sequences, approximately 8.4% detected once. Sample: synovial fluid, either unsorted or a sorted T cell fraction (not recorded which). The receptors derive from a male donor with ankylosing spondylitis. CDR3s include the opening cysteine and the closing phenylalanine or tryptophan. The D gene is left open where the match is weak. Some rows have no size entry. The others give once, few or many, or a class for an expanded clone.

D gene	V gene	J gene	clone size	CDR3 protein	CDR3 DNA
NA	TRBV28	TRBJ1-2	few	CASSPPTAYGYTF	TGTGCCAGCAGTCCTCCGACAGCGTATGGCTACACCTTC
NA	TRBV4-3	TRBJ2-7	few	CASSQDRLSGEQYF	TGCGCCAGCAGCCAAGATCGTCTATCGGGGGAGCAGTACTTC
NA	TRBV7-9	TRBJ1-2	few	CASSLARKKAGYTF	TGTGCCAGCAGCCTAGCCAGGAAAAAAGCTGGCTACACCTTC
TRBD2	TRBV20-1	TRBJ2-1	many	CSANSGTSGSGEQFF	TGCAGTGCAAATTCCGGGACTAGCGGGAGTGGAGAGCAGTTCTTC
TRBD2	TRBV6-2/TRBV6-3	TRBJ2-1	NA	CASNSGLAGNNEQFF	TGTGCCAGCAACTCGGGGCTAGCGGGGAACAATGAGCAGTTCTTC
NA	TRBV5-1	TRBJ1-1	many	CASNFGGGTEAFF	TGCGCCAGCAACTTTGGGGGTGGCACTGAAGCTTTCTTT
TRBD2	TRBV20-1	TRBJ2-1	many	CSASKPSGGYNEQFF	TGCAGTGCTAGCAAACCTAGCGGGGGTTACAATGAGCAGTTCTTC
NA	TRBV3-1	TRBJ2-2	NA	CASCTEVANTGELFF	TGTGCCAGCTGCACGGAGGTCGCGAACACCGGGGAGCTGTTTTTT
NA	TRBV18	TRBJ1-1	once	CASSPLRRGNEAEAFF	TGTGCCAGCTCACCACTTCGACGGGGGAATGAGGCGGAAGCTTTCTTT
TRBD2	TRBV7-2	TRBJ2-2	many	CASSLEVSGSGELFF	TGTGCCAGCAGCTTAGAGGTTAGCGGGAGCGGGGAGCTGTTTTTT
TRBD1	TRBV7-3	TRBJ2-3	few	CASSLTGQGTDTQYF	TGTGCCAGCAGCTTAACGGGACAGGGAACAGATACGCAGTATTTT
TRBD1	TRBV20-1	TRBJ2-7	many	CSARRQGTYEQYF	TGCAGTGCTAGAAGACAGGGTACCTACGAGCAGTACTTC
NA	TRBV4-3	TRBJ2-1	many	CASSPITGEGNEQFF	TGCGCCAGCAGCCCCATTACCGGAGAGGGCAATGAGCAGTTCTTC
NA	TRBV10-3	TRBJ2-5	NA	CAISVGRDETQYF	TGTGCCATCAGTGTGGGCAGGGACGAGACCCAGTACTTC
NA	TRBV24-1	TRBJ2-1	few	CATSDPTRRGHNEQFF	TGTGCCACCAGTGATCCGACTAGGAGGGGGCACAATGAGCAGTTCTTC
TRBD1	TRBV7-2	TRBJ1-6	NA	CASSSTGHGRGPLHF	TGTGCCAGCAGCTCGACAGGGCACGGAAGGGGACCCCTCCACTTT
NA	TRBV7-8	TRBJ2-3	many	CASSLVAGHGLSPDTQYF	TGTGCCAGCAGCTTAGTTGCTGGACACGGTTTAAGTCCAGATACGCAGTATTTT
NA	TRBV7-2	TRBJ2-5	many	CASSRGGEETQYF	TGTGCCAGCAGCCGAGGTGGAGAAGAGACCCAGTACTTC
NA	TRBV7-2	TRBJ1-4	NA	CASSLAKGEKLFF	TGTGCCAGCAGCTTAGCGAAAGGGGAAAAACTGTTTTTT
NA	TRBV11-2	TRBJ2-7	NA	CASSLEGRGSYEQYF	TGTGCCAGCAGCTTAGAGGGCAGGGGTTCCTACGAGCAGTACTTC
NA	TRBV9	TRBJ2-5	few	CASSVDKRETQYF	TGTGCCAGCAGCGTAGATAAGAGGGAGACCCAGTACTTC
NA	TRBV20-1	TRBJ1-6	few	CSAEDGVPLHF	TGCAGTGCAGAGGACGGGGTACCCCTCCACTTT
NA	TRBV7-9	TRBJ1-1	many	CASSLGGLDEAFF	TGTGCCAGCAGCTTAGGGGGCTTGGATGAAGCTTTCTTT
NA	TRBV20-1	TRBJ1-1	NA	CSARPRFTEAFF	TGCAGTGCCCGCCCCCGGTTCACTGAAGCTTTCTTT
NA	TRBV12-3/TRBV12-4	TRBJ2-7	few	CASSLLRGGEQYF	TGTGCCAGCAGTTTGTTGAGGGGTGGCGAGCAGTACTTC
NA	TRBV20-1	TRBJ2-5	many	CSAREEVQETQYF	TGCAGTGCTAGAGAAGAGGTACAAGAGACCCAGTACTTC
NA	TRBV10-1	TRBJ1-4	NA	CARSDQYNEKLFF	TGCGCCAGAAGTGACCAGTATAATGAAAAACTGTTTTTT
NA	TRBV19	TRBJ1-1	many	CASTPGIGQTSMNTEAFF	TGTGCCAGTACACCAGGGATAGGACAGACATCCATGAACACTGAAGCTTTCTTT
NA	TRBV7-2	TRBJ1-2	NA	CASSLYQYGYTF	TGTGCCAGCAGCTTATATCAATATGGCTACACCTTC
TRBD1	TRBV18	TRBJ1-5	many	CASSPQSGGQPQHF	TGTGCCAGCTCCCCCCAATCAGGGGGTCAGCCCCAGCATTTT
TRBD1	TRBV6-6	TRBJ1-2	few	CASSRTGMVYGYTF	TGTGCCAGCAGCCGGACAGGGATGGTCTATGGCTACACCTTC